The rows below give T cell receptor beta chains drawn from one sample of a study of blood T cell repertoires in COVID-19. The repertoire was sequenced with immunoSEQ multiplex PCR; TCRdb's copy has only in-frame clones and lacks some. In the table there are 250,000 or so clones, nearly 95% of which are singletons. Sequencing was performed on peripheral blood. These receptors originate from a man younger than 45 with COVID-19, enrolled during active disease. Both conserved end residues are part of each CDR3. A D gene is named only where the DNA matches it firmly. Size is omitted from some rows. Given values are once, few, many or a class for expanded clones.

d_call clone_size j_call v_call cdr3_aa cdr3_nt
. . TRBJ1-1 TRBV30 CAWSVRSGGTEAFF TGTGCCTGGAGTGTACGGTCTGGAGGGACTGAAGCTTTCTTT
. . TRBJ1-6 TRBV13 CASSGNRVPYNSPLHF TGTGCCAGCAGCGGAAACAGGGTCCCCTATAATTCACCCCTCCACTTT
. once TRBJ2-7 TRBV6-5 CASRDWGTSYEQYF TGTGCCAGCAGGGACTGGGGTACGTCCTACGAGCAGTACTTC
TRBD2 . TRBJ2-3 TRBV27 CASSAGGRTDTQYF TGTGCCAGCAGCGCGGGGGGCCGCACAGATACGCAGTATTTT
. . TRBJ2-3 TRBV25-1 CASSESPTGDTQYF TGTGCCAGCAGTGAATCCCCGACAGGAGATACGCAGTATTTT
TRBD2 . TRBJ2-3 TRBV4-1 CASSQGLAGATDTQYF TGCGCCAGCAGCCAAGGGCTAGCGGGGGCCACAGATACGCAGTATTTT
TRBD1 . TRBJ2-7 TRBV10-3 CAISEVGTEIYEQYF TGTGCCATCAGTGAGGTCGGGACAGAGATCTACGAGCAGTACTTC
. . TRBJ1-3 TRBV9 CASSAQTGLSGNTIYF TGTGCCAGCAGCGCCCAGACAGGCCTCTCTGGAAACACCATATATTTT
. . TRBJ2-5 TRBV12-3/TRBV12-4 CASSFSASQTQYF TGTGCCAGCAGTTTCTCAGCGAGCCAGACCCAGTACTTC
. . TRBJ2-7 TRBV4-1 CASSQANRDTLRF TGCGCCAGCAGCCAAGCCAACCGGGATACTCTCCGCTTC
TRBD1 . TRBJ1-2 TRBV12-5 CASGLQTGTASRGYTF TGTGCTAGTGGTTTGCAAACCGGGACAGCCTCGAGGGGCTACACCTTC
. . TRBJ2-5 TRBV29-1 CSVYKETQYF TGCAGCGTTTACAAAGAGACCCAGTACTTC
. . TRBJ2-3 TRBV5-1 CASSLDGGAADTQYF TGCGCCAGCAGCTTGGATGGGGGGGCAGCTGATACGCAGTATTTT
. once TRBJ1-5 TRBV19 CASIPDGRYSNQPQHF TGTGCCAGTATCCCGGACGGGAGATATAGCAATCAGCCCCAGCATTTT
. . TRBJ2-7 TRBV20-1 CSARTGGGQYF TGCAGTGCTAGAACCGGGGGAGGGCAGTACTTC
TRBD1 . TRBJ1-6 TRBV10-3 CATTLLRGPNSPLHF TGTGCCACCACTCTACTCAGGGGGCCTAATTCACCCCTCCACTTT
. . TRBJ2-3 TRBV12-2 CASRLVGLAGGLLDTQYF TGTGCAAGTCGCTTAGTTGGACTAGCGGGGGGGCTCTTAGATACGCAGTATTTT
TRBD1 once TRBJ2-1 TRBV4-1 CASSLGQGNINEQFF TGCGCCAGCAGCCTGGGACAGGGGAATATCAATGAGCAGTTCTTC
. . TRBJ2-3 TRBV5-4 CASRSSTDTQYF TGTGCCAGCAGGTCTAGCACAGATACGCAGTATTTT
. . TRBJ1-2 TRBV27 CASSLRGAQGYTF TGTGCCAGCAGTTTACGGGGGGCGCAGGGCTACACCTTC
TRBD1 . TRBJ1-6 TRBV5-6 CASSLERGTGAYNSPLHF TGTGCCAGCAGCTTGGAGAGGGGGACAGGGGCCTATAATTCACCCCTCCACTTT
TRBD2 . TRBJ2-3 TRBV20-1 CSASRLAGADTQYF TGCAGTGCTAGTCGGCTAGCGGGCGCAGATACGCAGTATTTT
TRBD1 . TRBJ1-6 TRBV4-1 CASSQVGTGDSPLHF TGCGCCAGCAGCCAAGTAGGGACAGGCGATTCACCCCTCCACTTT
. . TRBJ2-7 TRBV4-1 CASSPFPTGSSYEQYF TGCGCCAGCAGCCCGTTCCCGACGGGGAGCTCCTACGAGCAGTACTTC
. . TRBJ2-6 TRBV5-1 CASSLIEAGANVLTF TGCGCCAGCAGCTTGATTGAGGCAGGGGCCAACGTCCTGACTTTC
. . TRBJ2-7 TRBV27 CASSYLRSGDYEQYF TGTGCCAGCAGTTACTTACGTTCGGGGGACTACGAGCAGTACTTC
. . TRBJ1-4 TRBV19 CASRIDFGNEKLFF TGTGCCAGTAGGATTGACTTCGGGAATGAAAAACTGTTTTTT
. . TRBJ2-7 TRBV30 CAWGRWYEQYF TGTGCCTGGGGGAGGTGGTACGAGCAGTACTTC
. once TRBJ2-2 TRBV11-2 CASSLGGVVTGELFF TGTGCCAGCAGCTTAGGCGGGGTAGTCACCGGGGAGCTGTTTTTT
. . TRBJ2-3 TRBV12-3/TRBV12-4 CASSSSDTQYF TGTGCCAGCAGCAGTTCAGATACGCAGTATTTT
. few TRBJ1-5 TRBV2 CASSDEGFSNQPQHF TGTGCCAGCAGTGACGAGGGTTTTAGCAATCAGCCCCAGCATTTT
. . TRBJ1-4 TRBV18 CASSPMRVTNEKLFF TGTGCCAGCTCACCAATGAGGGTAACTAATGAAAAACTGTTTTTT
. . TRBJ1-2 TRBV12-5 CASGSPTGYGYTF TGTGCTAGTGGTTCTCCCACGGGCTATGGCTACACCTTC
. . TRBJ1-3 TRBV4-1 CASSQDRRNSGNTIYF TGCGCCAGCAGCCAAGACAGGCGCAACTCTGGAAACACCATATATTTT
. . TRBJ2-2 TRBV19 CASRRVYPSSGELFF TGTGCCAGTAGAAGAGTTTACCCCTCCTCCGGGGAGCTGTTTTTT
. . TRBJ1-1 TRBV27 CASSFNQGSTAFF TGTGCCAGCAGTTTCAATCAGGGGAGTACGGCTTTCTTT
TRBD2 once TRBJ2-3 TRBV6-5 CASGPGTSMNF TGTGCCAGCGGCCCCGGGACTAGCATGAATTTT
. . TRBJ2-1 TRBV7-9 CASSLSGSSYNEQFF TGTGCCAGCAGCTTATCTGGCAGCTCCTACAATGAGCAGTTCTTC
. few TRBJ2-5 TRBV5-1 CASSRLEETQYF TGCGCCAGCAGCCGTCTCGAGGAGACCCAGTACTTC
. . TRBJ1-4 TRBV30 CAWSYQGEKLFF TGTGCCTGGAGTTATCAGGGAGAAAAACTGTTTTTT
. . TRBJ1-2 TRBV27 CASSPAPGLGYTF TGTGCCAGCAGTCCTGCCCCCGGACTGGGCTACACCTTC
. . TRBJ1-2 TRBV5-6 CASSPAGLHGYTF TGTGCCAGCAGCCCTGCAGGGCTCCATGGCTACACCTTC